This TCR beta chain comes out of a study of T-cell memory formation after mild COVID-19. TCRdb reprocessed the 5' RACE reads via MiXCR and lists one record per CDR3 protein. The sample lists 260,000 or so distinct CDR3 sequences; 16% were seen once. J gave up 1 base and V 4 bases, and 3 bases lay outside the gene matches. Germline assignment: CDR1 LGHDT and CDR2 YNNKEL (reference sequence). The CDR3 has 14 amino acids. The sequenced sample consisted of PBMCs or a T cell subset sorted from them (not recorded which). This receptor was taken from a man aged 18 to 30 who had mild COVID-19 (a few samples of this study predate the infection). Cell type and time point are not known. The chain recombines TRBV3-1 with TRBJ2-5, with 7 bases identical to TRBD2. Here the CDR3 DNA reads TGTGCCAGCAGCCGGGGGAGGGCCCAAGAGACCCAGTACTTC. It encodes CASSRGRAQETQYF.